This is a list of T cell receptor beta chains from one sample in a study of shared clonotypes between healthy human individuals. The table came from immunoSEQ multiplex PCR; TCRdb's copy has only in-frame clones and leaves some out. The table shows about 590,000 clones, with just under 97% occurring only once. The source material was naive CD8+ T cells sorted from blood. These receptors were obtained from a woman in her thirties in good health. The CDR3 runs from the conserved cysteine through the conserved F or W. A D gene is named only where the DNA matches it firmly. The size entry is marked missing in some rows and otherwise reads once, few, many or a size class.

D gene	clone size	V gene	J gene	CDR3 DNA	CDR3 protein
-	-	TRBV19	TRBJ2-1	TGTGCCAGTAGTATAAGGGGCACCTTTAGGGACAATGAGCAGTTCTTC	CASSIRGTFRDNEQFF
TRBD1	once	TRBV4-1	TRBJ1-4	TGCGCCAGCAGAAACAGGGGAAATGAAAAACTGTTTTTT	CASRNRGNEKLFF
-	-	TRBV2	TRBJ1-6	TGTGCCAGCAGTGAATCAGACGACTATAATTCACCCCTCCACTTT	CASSESDDYNSPLHF
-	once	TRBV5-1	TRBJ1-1	TGCGCCAGCAGCTTTACGGGAAAGAACACTGAAGCTTTCTTT	CASSFTGKNTEAFF
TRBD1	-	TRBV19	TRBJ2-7	TGTGCCAGTAGCGCTGGGACAGGGGGCATATACGAGCAGTACTTC	CASSAGTGGIYEQYF
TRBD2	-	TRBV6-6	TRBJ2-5	TGTGCCAGCAGTCGACTAGCGGGAGTGTACCAAGAGACCCAGTACTTC	CASSRLAGVYQETQYF
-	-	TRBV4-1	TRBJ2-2	TGCGCCAGCAGCCAAAACCTAGCAGCCGGGGAGCTGTTTTTT	CASSQNLAAGELFF
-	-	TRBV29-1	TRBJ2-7	TGCAGCGTTGAACAGGGGTCGTCCTACGAGCAGTACTTC	CSVEQGSSYEQYF
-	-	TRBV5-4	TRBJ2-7	TGTGCCAGCAGCTTAGACCCTCCCTACGAGCAGTACTTC	CASSLDPPYEQYF
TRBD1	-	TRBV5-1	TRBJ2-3	TGCGCCAGCAGCAGTCAGGGGGCGTCTGGCACAGATACGCAGTATTTT	CASSSQGASGTDTQYF
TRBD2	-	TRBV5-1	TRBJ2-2	TGCGCCAGCAGCTTGGAGCTAGCGGGAGGTGCCGGGGAGCTGTTTTTT	CASSLELAGGAGELFF
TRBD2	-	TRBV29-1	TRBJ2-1	TGCAGCGTGGATGGGACTAGTTCCACCTACAATGAGCAGTTCTTC	CSVDGTSSTYNEQFF
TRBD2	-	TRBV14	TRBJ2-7	TGTGCCAGCAGCCAAGATTTCCCTTACGACAAGCGGGGGCAGTACTTC	CASSQDFPYDKRGQYF
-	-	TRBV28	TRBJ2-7	TGTGCCAGCATCGATTTTCGGGCCCTCGGCCACGAGCAGTACTTC	CASIDFRALGHEQYF
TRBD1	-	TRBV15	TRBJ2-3	TGTGCCACCAGCAGCCGGGACAGGGGTACAGATACGCAGTATTTT	CATSSRDRGTDTQYF
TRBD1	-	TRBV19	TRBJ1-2	TGTGCCAGTAGTCCACAGGGGGCGAGGGGCTACACCTTC	CASSPQGARGYTF
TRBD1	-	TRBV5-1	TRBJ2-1	TGCGCCAGCAGCTCCACGACAGGGGGCTTTCCCTACAATGAGCAGTTCTTC	CASSSTTGGFPYNEQFF
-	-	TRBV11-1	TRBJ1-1	TGTGCCAGCAGCCTTCCGCCCCCCTCTGAAGCTTTCTTT	CASSLPPPSEAFF
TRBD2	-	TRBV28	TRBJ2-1	TGTGCCAGCAGTTTAGAAATAGCGGGAGCCTACAATGAGCAGTTCTTC	CASSLEIAGAYNEQFF
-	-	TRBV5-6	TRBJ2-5	TGTGCCAGCAGCGTTACAGATACGAGAAAAGAGACCCAGTACTTC	CASSVTDTRKETQYF
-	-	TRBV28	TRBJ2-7	TGTGCCAGCAGTTTCCCGGGTTCCCGCGAGCAGTACTTC	CASSFPGSREQYF
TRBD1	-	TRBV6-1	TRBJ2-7	TGTGCCAGCAGTGATGAGGGGACAGGGACCCACCCATATACCTACGAGCAGTACTTC	CASSDEGTGTHPYTYEQYF
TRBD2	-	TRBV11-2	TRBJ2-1	TGTGCCTCTTACGGGAGGTCTTTAAATGAGCAGTTCTTC	CASYGRSLNEQFF
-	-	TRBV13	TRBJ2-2	TGTGCCAGCAAACCAACAGGTTTCGAAGGCACCGGGGAGCTGTTTTTT	CASKPTGFEGTGELFF
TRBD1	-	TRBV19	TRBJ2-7	TGTGCCAGTAGTCACCCAGGACAGGGCTACGAGCAGTACTTC	CASSHPGQGYEQYF
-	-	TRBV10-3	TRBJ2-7	TGTGCGTCCCGCGGGGACCTCCAGCTGGAGCAGTACTTC	CASRGDLQLEQYF
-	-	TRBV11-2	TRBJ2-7	TGTGCCAGCAGCTTGTCTGGGTTCGACGAGCAGTACTTC	CASSLSGFDEQYF
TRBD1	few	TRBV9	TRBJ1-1	TGTGCCAGCAACAGGGGGGGAAACACTGAAGCTTTCTTT	CASNRGGNTEAFF
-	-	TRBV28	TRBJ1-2	TGTGCCAGCAGTTCAGCCCAACGGGCCTCGGCCTATGGCTACACCTTC	CASSSAQRASAYGYTF
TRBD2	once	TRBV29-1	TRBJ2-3	TGCAGCGTTGAACGGCGGGAGTTTTATACGCAGTATTTT	CSVERREFYTQYF
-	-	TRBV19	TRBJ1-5	TGTGCCAGTAGTATAGGACCCTTTAGGGCAACGGTAAATCAGCCCCAGCATTTT	CASSIGPFRATVNQPQHF
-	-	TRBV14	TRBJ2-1	TGTGCCAGCAGCCAGTATGGAAATGAGCAGTTCTTC	CASSQYGNEQFF
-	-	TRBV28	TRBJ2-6	TGTGCCAGCAGTTTAATTTCGGGGGCCAACGTCCTGACTTTC	CASSLISGANVLTF
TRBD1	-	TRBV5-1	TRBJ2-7	TGCGCCAGCAGCTTCTTCCGACAGGGGTCACCCTACGAGCAGTACTTC	CASSFFRQGSPYEQYF
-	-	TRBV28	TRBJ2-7	TGTGCCAGCAGTTTATTTTCATCGTACGAGCAGTACTTC	CASSLFSSYEQYF
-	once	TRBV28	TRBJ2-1	TGTGCCAGCACCCCTAGCGCAATGAACAATGAGCAGTTCTTC	CASTPSAMNNEQFF
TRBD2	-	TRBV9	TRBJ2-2	TGTGCCAGCAGCGAGGGACTAGCGGGAGTAATCACCGGGGAGCTGTTTTTT	CASSEGLAGVITGELFF
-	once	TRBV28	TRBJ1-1	TGTGCCAGCAGTTTAGGGGCCAGGCGGGGAACTGAAGCTTTCTTT	CASSLGARRGTEAFF
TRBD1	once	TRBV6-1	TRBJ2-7	TGTGCCAGCAGTGACAGGGGGCTAGGTTCTTACGAGCAGTACTTC	CASSDRGLGSYEQYF
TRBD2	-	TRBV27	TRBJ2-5	TGTGCCAGCAGTTTAGACGGGAGGGCCAGGGAGACCCAGTACTTC	CASSLDGRARETQYF
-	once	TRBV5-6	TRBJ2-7	TGTGCCAGCAGCTTCCAGGGGCCCTACGAGCAGTACTTC	CASSFQGPYEQYF
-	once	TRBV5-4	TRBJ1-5	TGTGCCAGCAGCTTGGGAATCCGACTGAGCTTGGGTCAGCCCCAGCATTTT	CASSLGIRLSLGQPQHF
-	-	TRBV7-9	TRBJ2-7	TGTGCCAGCAGCCCCGCCGGTTCCTACGAGCAGTACTTC	CASSPAGSYEQYF
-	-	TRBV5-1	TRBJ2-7	TGCGCCAGCAGCTTGGAAACCAACGAGCAGTACTTC	CASSLETNEQYF
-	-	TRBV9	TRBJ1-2	TGTGCCAGCAGCGTAGAAGAAGGGCTTAATGGCTACACCTTC	CASSVEEGLNGYTF
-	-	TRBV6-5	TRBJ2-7	TGTGCCAGCAGCCCCGGGAGCTACGAGCAGTACTTC	CASSPGSYEQYF
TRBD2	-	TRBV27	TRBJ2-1	TGTGCCAGCAGTTCAACCCTAGCGGGATTGGGGAATGAGCAGTTCTTC	CASSSTLAGLGNEQFF